The 4 T cell receptor beta chains listed next were all sequenced from one sample in a study of radiotherapy plus CTLA-4 blockade in lung cancer. The protocol was immunoSEQ multiplex PCR, while the TCRdb copy is restricted to in-frame clones and leaves out a portion. Of roughly 50,000 clones listed, around 76% are singletons. The sample here was peripheral blood, taken from a patient treated with radiotherapy plus ipilimumab. These receptors originate from a human donor with non-small cell lung cancer who had stable disease on radiotherapy plus ipilimumab.

This chain links TRBV6-1 with TRBJ2-7; tentative D call: TRBD1 (5 bases). Germline V lookup: CDR1 MNHNS, CDR2 SASEGT. This CDR3 contains 12 residues. Between the trimmed V and J ends, which lost 5 bases and 3 bases, there was a span of 8 bases. CDR3 nucleotide sequence: TGTGCCAGCAGTCAGGGTTACTACGAGCAGTACGTC. It yields the protein CASSQGYYEQYV.

V gene TRBV10-2 combines with J gene TRBJ1-2; D is possibly TRBD1 (5 bases). The germline V gene encodes CDR1 WSHSY and CDR2 SAAADI. CDR3 length equals 12 residues. Between the trimmed V and J ends, which lost 4 bases and 4 bases, there was a span of 7 bases. The CDR3 loop reads CASSADSYGYTF. The CDR3 coding sequence is TGCGCCAGCAGTGCTGACAGCTATGGCTACACCTTC.

The gene calls are TRBV6-5 and TRBJ1-2; 8 nucleotides agree with TRBD1. The CDR3 has 13 residues. Germline V gives CDR1 MNHEY, CDR2 SVGAGI. Germline trimming cut 5 bases from V and 8 bases from J; bases unmatched to any gene: 7. The CDR3 protein is CASSIRDRLGYTF. CDR3 DNA sequence: TGTGCCAGCAGTATACGGGACAGGTTGGGCTACACCTTC.

V and J are TRBV19 and TRBJ2-2; 9 positions agree with TRBD1. The length of the CDR3 is 14 residues. V lost 5 bases and J lost 3; bases outside the gene matches: 1. Germline CDR1 reads LNHDA; CDR2 reads SQIVND (reference sequence). CDR3 sequence: CASSGTGYTGELFF. The CDR3 DNA follows: TGTGCCAGTAGTGGGACAGGGTACACCGGGGAGCTGTTTTTT. The whole variable domain, remainder taken from reference TRBV19 and TRBJ2-2, is DGGITQSPKYLFRKEGQNVTLSCEQNLNHDAMYWYRQDPGQGLRLIYYSQIVNDFQKGDIAEGYSVSREKKESFPLTVTSAQKNPTAFYLCASSGTGYTGELFFGEGSRLTVL.